This T cell receptor (beta chain) was recorded in a study of memory CD4+ T cells and cytomegalovirus serostatus. CDR3 length: 14 amino acids. The germline V gene encodes CDR1 MNHEY and CDR2 SVGAGI. The V end was cut by 2 bases, the J end by 1 base, with 5 bases between. The sort gate was single viable CD3+CD4+CD8-CD45RO+ cells for memory CD4+ T cells. Serum IgG to CMV pp150, pp28, p38 and p52 defined serostatus. After thawing, CD4+ T cells were positively selected. Repertoires were generated with immunoSEQ multiplex PCR, while TCRdb's copy carries only in-frame clones and drops some. Of 27,000 or so clones in the sample, more than 75% were seen once.

This rearrangement joins TRBV6-5 to TRBJ2-2, with D uncertain. Sequencing was carried out using memory CD4+ T cells from blood. This clonotype was obtained from an adult in good health and CMV-seronegative. The CDR3: CASSYPENTGELFF. DNA of the CDR3: TGTGCCAGCAGTTACCCCGAGAACACCGGGGAGCTGTTTTTT.